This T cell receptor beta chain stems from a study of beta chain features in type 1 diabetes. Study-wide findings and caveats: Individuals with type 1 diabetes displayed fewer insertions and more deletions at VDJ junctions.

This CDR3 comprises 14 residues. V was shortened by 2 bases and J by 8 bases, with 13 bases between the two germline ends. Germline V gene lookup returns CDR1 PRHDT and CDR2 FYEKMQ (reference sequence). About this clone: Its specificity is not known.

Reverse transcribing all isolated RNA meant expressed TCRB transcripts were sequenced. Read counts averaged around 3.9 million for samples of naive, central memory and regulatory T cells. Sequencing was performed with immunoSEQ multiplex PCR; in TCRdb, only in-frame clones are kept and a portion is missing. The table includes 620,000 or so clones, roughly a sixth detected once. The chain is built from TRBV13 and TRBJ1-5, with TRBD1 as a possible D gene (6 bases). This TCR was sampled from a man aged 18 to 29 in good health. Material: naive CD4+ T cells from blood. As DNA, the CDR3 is TGTGCCAGCAGCTTAAGGGGGGAGGGCAAGCCCCAGCATTTT. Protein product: CASSLRGEGKPQHF.